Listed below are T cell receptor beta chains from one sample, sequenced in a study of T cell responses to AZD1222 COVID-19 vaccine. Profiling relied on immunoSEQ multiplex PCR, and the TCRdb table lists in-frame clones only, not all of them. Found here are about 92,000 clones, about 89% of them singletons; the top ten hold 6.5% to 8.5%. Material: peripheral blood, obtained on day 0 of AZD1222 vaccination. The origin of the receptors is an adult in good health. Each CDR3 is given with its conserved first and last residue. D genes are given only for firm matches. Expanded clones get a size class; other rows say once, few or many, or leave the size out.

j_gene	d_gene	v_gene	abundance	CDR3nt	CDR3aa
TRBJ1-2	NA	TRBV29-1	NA	TGCAGCGTTTCATGGGGGGCGGGTGGCTACACCTTC	CSVSWGAGGYTF
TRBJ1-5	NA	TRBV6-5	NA	TGTGCCAGCTGTCCGACGGGGGATAGCAATCAGCCCCAGCATTTT	CASCPTGDSNQPQHF
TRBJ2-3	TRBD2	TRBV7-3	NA	TGTGCCAGCAGCCCCGGGACTAGCGGGGGGCTTAGCACAGATACGCAGTATTTT	CASSPGTSGGLSTDTQYF
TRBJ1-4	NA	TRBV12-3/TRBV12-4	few	TGTGCCAGCAGTGGGGGTGAAAAACTGTTTTTT	CASSGGEKLFF
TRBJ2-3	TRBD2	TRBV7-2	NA	TGTGCCAGCAGCCGTTTTCGGACTAGCGGGGGGGCAGGGACAGATACGCAGTATTTT	CASSRFRTSGGAGTDTQYF
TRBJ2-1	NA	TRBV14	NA	TGTGCCAGCAGCCAATATGGCCAAGCGTACAATGAGCAGTTCTTC	CASSQYGQAYNEQFF
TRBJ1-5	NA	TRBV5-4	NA	TGTGCCAGCAGCTTGGCAGGGCTTGACCAGCCCCAGCATTTT	CASSLAGLDQPQHF
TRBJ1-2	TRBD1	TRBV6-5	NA	TGTGCCAGCAGGGATTACCAGGGGGGACGCTATGGCTACACCTTC	CASRDYQGGRYGYTF
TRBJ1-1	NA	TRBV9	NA	TGTGCCAGCAGCGCCGGCAGGGCCACCCTACGAGCTTTCTTT	CASSAGRATLRAFF
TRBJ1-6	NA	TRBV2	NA	TGTGCCAGCAGCGCTTGGGGAGGGAATTCACCCCTCCACTTT	CASSAWGGNSPLHF
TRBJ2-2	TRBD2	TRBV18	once	TGTGCCAGCTCACTTCATCCCCCCTCACTAGCGGCGAACACCGGGGAGCTGTTTTTT	CASSLHPPSLAANTGELFF
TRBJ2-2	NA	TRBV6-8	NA	TGTGCCAGCAGTTACCCGTACAGGGTGCCTTTCACCGGGGAGCTGTTTTTT	CASSYPYRVPFTGELFF
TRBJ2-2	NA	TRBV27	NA	TGTGCCAGCAGTTTAGAGGTTAGGGCAGGGGACGGCACCGGGGAGCTGTTTTTT	CASSLEVRAGDGTGELFF
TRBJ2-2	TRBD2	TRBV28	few	TGTGCCAGCAGTTTTGTTTGGGGAGGGCCGTCGAACACCGGGGAGCTGTTTTTT	CASSFVWGGPSNTGELFF
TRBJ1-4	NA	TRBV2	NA	TGTGCCAGCAGTAACAGGATAAGTTATGAAAAACTGTTTTTT	CASSNRISYEKLFF
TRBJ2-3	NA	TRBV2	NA	TGTGCCAGCAGTGAACAGACAGATACGCAGTATTTT	CASSEQTDTQYF
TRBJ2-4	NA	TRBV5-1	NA	TGCGCCAGCGGGCAGGGGACAGCCAAAAACATTCAGTACTTC	CASGQGTAKNIQYF
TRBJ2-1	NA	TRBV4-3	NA	TGCGCCAGCAGCCAAGATCGGGGGGCGGGTAATGAGCAGTTCTTC	CASSQDRGAGNEQFF
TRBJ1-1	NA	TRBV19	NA	TGTGCCAGTAGTATCAGGGAGATGAACACTGAAGCTTTCTTT	CASSIREMNTEAFF
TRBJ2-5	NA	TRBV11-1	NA	TGTGCCAGCAGCTTAATAGGGGGGGACCAAGAGACCCAGTACTTC	CASSLIGGDQETQYF